This paragraph reports one T cell receptor beta chain. The length of the CDR3 is 16 residues. Germline V gene lookup returns CDR1 WNHNN and CDR2 SYGVQD (reference sequence). The junction had 8 bases not matched to a gene; V was cut back by 3 bases and J by 2 bases. The assay was immunoSEQ multiplex PCR, and TCRdb's table has in-frame clones only and misses some. Seen here are about 190,000 clones, around 83% observed once, and the top ten hold 3% to 3.5%. The data were obtained in a study of blood T cell repertoires in COVID-19. This clonotype was sampled from a woman in her 30s who had been exposed to COVID-19. Sequenced sample: PBMCs or T cells enriched from blood (not recorded which). V and J are TRBV10-1 and TRBJ2-7; 9 bases map to TRBD1. The CDR3 DNA follows: TGCGCCAGCAGTGACCGGACAGGGGTATTCGCCTACGAGCAGTACTTC. Amino acid sequence: CASSDRTGVFAYEQYF.